A single sample is the source of the 27 T cell receptor beta chains below, sequenced in a study of blood T cell repertoires in COVID-19. The data were produced by immunoSEQ multiplex PCR, yet TCRdb's version contains in-frame clones alone and is incomplete. The sample records approximately 81,000 clones, about 88% being singletons. Sequencing used peripheral blood. All receptors come from a man in his 70s with active or convalescent COVID-19.

The V and J genes are TRBV24-1 and TRBJ2-1; tentative D call: TRBD1 (6 bases). Per the germline V gene, CDR1 is KGHDR and CDR2 is SFDVKD. The CDR3 is 15 amino acids. V gave up 6 bases and J gave up 6 bases, with 17 bases separating them. The CDR3 sequence is CATSITGSRGNEQFF. In DNA form, the CDR3 reads TGTGCCACCAGTATAACAGGGTCCCGGGGCAATGAGCAGTTCTTC.

The rearrangement joins TRBV6-2 or TRBV6-3 to TRBJ2-5; D might be TRBD2 (6 bases). Deletions cut 5 bases from V and 5 bases from J, with 9 bases between. Germline CDR1 MNHEY, CDR2 SVGEGT. There are 12 residues in the CDR3. The CDR3 reads CASSQREETQYF. The CDR3 DNA sequence: TGTGCCAGCAGTCAACGGGAGGAGACCCAGTACTTC.

This chain links TRBV2 with TRBJ1-5, with a tentative D call TRBD1 (6 bases). V gave up 3 bases and J gave up 5 bases, with 11 bases separating them. CDR1 SNHLY and CDR2 FYNNEI come from the germline V gene. This CDR3 comprises 14 residues. The CDR3: CASSEVQGYQPQHF. For the CDR3, the DNA is TGTGCCAGCAGTGAGGTACAGGGTTATCAGCCCCAGCATTTT.

This clone was counted a few times. This sequence joins TRBV6-2 or TRBV6-3 and TRBJ1-5; perhaps TRBD1 as D (5 bases). With 6 bases removed from V and 4 bases from J, the gap between germline ends came to 22 bases. This CDR3 is built from 17 residues. CDR1 MNHEY and CDR2 SVGEGT come from the germline V gene. The CDR3 sequence: CASSPEPGGIRNQPQHF. Written as DNA, the CDR3 is TGTGCCAGCAGCCCTGAGCCGGGGGGGATTCGGAATCAGCCCCAGCATTTT.

This sequence joins TRBV28 and TRBJ1-4; 8 positions match TRBD1. The CDR3 is made up of 11 amino acids. The trim removed 8 bases at V and 11 bases at J, leaving 4 bases unmatched. The germline gives CDR1 MDHEN, CDR2 SYDVKM. The CDR3 region is CASLDRDKLFF. Here the CDR3 DNA reads TGTGCCAGCTTGGACAGGGATAAACTGTTTTTT.

V and J are TRBV27 and TRBJ2-1, with 7 positions matching TRBD1. CDR1 and CDR2 (germline): MNHEY, SMNVEV (reference sequence). This CDR3 contains 17 residues. J gave up 6 bases and V 3 bases, and 14 bases lay outside the gene matches. The CDR3 DNA follows: TGTGCCAGCAGTTTTGGTCTGCGAGGGGGCAAGTTCAATGAGCAGTTCTTC. This gives the protein CASSFGLRGGKFNEQFF.

The rearrangement uses TRBV5-1 and TRBJ1-1; the D gene is possibly TRBD1 (5 bases). V was trimmed by 4 bases and J by 3 bases, leaving 16 bases between them. The CDR3 loop spans 15 amino acids. Germline CDR1 reads SGHRS; CDR2 reads YFSETQ. CDR3 in DNA: TGCGCCAGCAGCCCGGATCCTCAGGGTGACACTGAAGCTTTCTTT. This codes for CASSPDPQGDTEAFF.

CDR3 DNA sequence: TGTGCCAGCAGCCGAGCGGGACTAGCCGACGAGCAGTACTTC. Its protein is CASSRAGLADEQYF. The chain joins TRBV3-1 (or the pseudogene TRBV3-2) to TRBJ2-7; 9 bases match TRBD2. The CDR3 totals 14 residues. Germline lookup yields CDR1 LGHDT and CDR2 YNNKEL (reference sequence). V trimming: 4 bases; J trimming: 5 bases; junction bases outside the gene matches: 6.

Here the CDR3 DNA reads TGTGCCAGCAGCTTGGCGCGGGACGGGGAGCTGTTTTTT. As protein: CASSLARDGELFF. This chain joins TRBV5-5 and TRBJ2-2; TRBD2 might be the D (6 bases). Trimming stripped 0 bases from V and 7 bases from J, with 7 bases between. The CDR3 has 13 amino acids. Germline V gene lookup returns CDR1 SGHKS and CDR2 YYEKEE (reference sequence).

The rearrangement joins TRBV4-2 to TRBJ2-1; 7 nucleotides line up with TRBD2. This CDR3 spans 15 amino acids. J gave up 3 bases and V 0 bases, and 2 bases lay outside the gene matches. CDR1 LGHNA and CDR2 YNFKEQ come from the germline V gene. This CDR3 reads CASSQEWGGYNEQFF. For the CDR3, the DNA is TGTGCCAGCAGCCAAGAGTGGGGGGGCTACAATGAGCAGTTCTTC.

The chain recombines TRBV30 with TRBJ1-4, with TRBD1 matching over 7 bases. This CDR3 spans 15 amino acids. Per germline, CDR1 GTSNPN and CDR2 SVGIG (reference sequence). Unmatched junction bases numbered 11, after V lost 5 bases and J lost 5 bases. Here the CDR3 DNA reads TGTGCCTGGGGACCCCGGGACAGAAACAATGAAAAACTGTTTTTT. It codes for CAWGPRDRNNEKLFF.

The rearrangement joins TRBV6-1 to TRBJ2-7; weak D call: TRBD2 (6 bases). This CDR3 spans 15 amino acids. The germline gives CDR1 MNHNS, CDR2 SASEGT. The V end was cut by 3 bases, the J end by 8 bases, with 20 bases between. The CDR3 coding sequence is TGTGCCAGCAGTGACCTCCAGGGACTCCTCGGTAAGCAGTACTTC. It encodes CASSDLQGLLGKQYF.

V usage is TRBV7-8 and J usage is TRBJ1-1; D is undetermined. The CDR3 extends over 13 amino acids. Per germline, CDR1 SGHVS and CDR2 FQNEAQ. V was pared by 0 bases and J by 6 bases, with 8 bases between. The DNA for the CDR3 is TGTGCCAGCAGCTTAGCCGGGGTCCCTGAAGCTTTCTTT. This encodes CASSLAGVPEAFF.

V is TRBV5-1 and J is TRBJ2-7; 7 nucleotides align to TRBD1. The CDR3 loop spans 13 amino acids. Germline V gene sequence: CDR1 SGHRS, CDR2 YFSETQ. V was pared by 7 bases and J by 0 bases, with 4 bases of the junction left unmatched. Here the CDR3 DNA reads TGCGCCAGCCGACAGGGATCCTCCTACGAGCAGTACTTC. Its protein is CASRQGSSYEQYF.

This rearrangement joins TRBV5-1 to TRBJ1-1; D possibly corresponds to TRBD1 (6 bases). The germline V gene encodes CDR1 SGHRS and CDR2 YFSETQ. The CDR3 has 14 amino acids. Deletions cut 3 bases from V and 7 bases from J, with 16 bases between. This chain's CDR3 is CASSSTPGGVEAFF. CDR3 sequence (DNA): TGCGCCAGCAGCTCCACCCCGGGGGGCGTTGAAGCTTTCTTT.

This chain uses TRBV12-3 or TRBV12-4 with TRBJ2-2, with 7 bases matching TRBD2. The CDR3 loop spans 13 amino acids. The trim removed 3 bases at V and 5 bases at J, leaving 0 bases unmatched. The CDR3 DNA is TGTGCCAGCAGTTTGGGGGGGACCGGGGAGCTGTTTTTT. Protein sequence: CASSLGGTGELFF.

DNA for the CDR3: TGTGCCAGCCTACTGGGAGGGCCAGGAAGCAATCAGCCCCAGCATTTT. It encodes CASLLGGPGSNQPQHF. This sequence joins TRBV2 and TRBJ1-5; D uncertain. CDR3 length: 16 amino acids. The V end was cut by 8 bases, the J end by 1 base, with 18 bases between. Per germline, CDR1 SNHLY and CDR2 FYNNEI.

This clone was seen just once. The V gene is TRBV2, the J gene TRBJ1-4; tentative D call: TRBD1 (6 bases). The CDR3 length is 16 residues. From germline, CDR1 is SNHLY and CDR2 FYNNEI. V was shortened by 5 bases and J by 8 bases, with 21 bases between the two germline ends. CDR3: CASSRSGVVVGEKLFF. The CDR3 DNA reads as TGTGCCAGCAGTCGCTCAGGGGTGGTAGTAGGAGAAAAACTGTTTTTT.

This sequence joins TRBV2 and TRBJ2-7; 8 bases match TRBD1. Germline V lookup: CDR1 SNHLY, CDR2 FYNNEI. J gave up 2 bases and V 6 bases, and 9 bases lay outside the gene matches. The CDR3 is 15 amino acids. The CDR3 bases are TGTGCCAGCAGCAGGGAGACAGGGGTTACCTACGAGCAGTACTTC. It yields the protein CASSRETGVTYEQYF.

This chain links TRBV7-3 with TRBJ1-6; unclear D gene. The CDR3 is 13 residues long. Trimming stripped 0 bases from V and 7 bases from J, with 4 bases between. From germline, CDR1 is SGHTA and CDR2 FQGTGA. CDR3 in DNA: TGTGCCAGCAGCTTAACGTCAAATTCACCCCTCCACTTT. As protein: CASSLTSNSPLHF.

This chain connects TRBV19 to TRBJ1-1; D unresolved. V was clipped by 6 bases and J by 2 bases, with 7 bases between them. The CDR3 totals 12 residues. The germline CDR1 and CDR2 sequences are LNHDA and SQIVND (reference sequence). The chain's CDR3 is CASRRSNTEAFF. The DNA of the CDR3 is TGTGCCAGTAGGAGGAGTAACACTGAAGCTTTCTTT.

This clone was observed a single time. This sequence joins TRBV11-3 and TRBJ2-1, with D unclear. The ends were cut back, 5 bases at V and 9 bases at J, with 11 bases in the middle. The CDR3 covers 12 residues. CDR1 is SGHNT, CDR2 YENEEA, per germline. CDR3 sequence (DNA): TGTGCCAGCAGCGATCCATCGGGTGAGCAGTTCTTC. Its translation: CASSDPSGEQFF.

The chain combines TRBV6-2 or TRBV6-3 with TRBJ1-1; D is uncertain. The germline gives CDR1 MNHEY, CDR2 SVGEGT. V dropped 6 bases and J dropped 8 bases, with 10 bases sitting between them. The CDR3 covers 11 residues. As DNA, the CDR3 is TGTGCCAGCAGCACCGCGAAAGAAGCTTTCTTT. Amino acid sequence: CASSTAKEAFF.

This clone was counted once. V and J are TRBV24-1 and TRBJ2-7; D is unresolved. V gave up 4 bases and J gave up 6 bases, with 12 bases separating them. This CDR3 comprises 13 residues. From germline, CDR1 is KGHDR and CDR2 SFDVKD. CDR3 DNA: TGTGCCACCAGTGACAACCTAGTCCCCGAGCAGTACTTC. Translating gives CATSDNLVPEQYF.

On this clone itself: This same CDR3 is encoded by further DNA sequences in the sample. V and J are TRBV10-1 and TRBJ2-3; no definite D call. Deletions cut 0 bases from V and 3 bases from J, with 7 bases between. This CDR3 has 14 residues. The germline V gene has CDR1 WNHNN and CDR2 SYGVQD (reference sequence). The CDR3 nucleotides are TGCGCCAGCAGTGAGTCGAGGAGTACAGATACGCAGTATTTT. Residues: CASSESRSTDTQYF.

The V and J genes are TRBV6-2 or TRBV6-3 and TRBJ1-1, with D maybe TRBD1 (6 bases). V lost 4 bases and J 6 bases, leaving 15 bases between the germline ends. Germline values: CDR1 MNHEY, CDR2 SVGEGT. This CDR3 spans 14 amino acids. The CDR3 region has the DNA TGTGCCAGCAGTTCTATCAGGGGTAGAGCTGAAGCTTTCTTT. Translating it yields CASSSIRGRAEAFF.

The rearrangement links TRBV4-2 to TRBJ2-3; 9 nucleotides match TRBD2. The CDR3 sequence is 17 residues long. The V segment lost 4 bases and the J segment 2 bases; nucleotides outside the gene matches: 10. The germline CDR1 and CDR2 sequences are LGHNA and YNFKEQ. The CDR3 loop reads CASSPSQRGDDTDTQYF. The CDR3 coding sequence is TGTGCCAGCAGCCCCAGTCAGCGGGGGGACGACACAGATACGCAGTATTTT.